Listed here is a single T cell receptor (beta chain). The sample belongs to a study of blood T cell repertoires in COVID-19. Study background: Sources were T cells, B-cell-depleted T cells, or PBMCs; the material itself was cDNA or gDNA.

Trimming at V came to 5 bases and at J to 7 bases, leaving 10 bases not matched to a gene. The CDR3 sequence is 15 residues long. Per germline, CDR1 SGHVS and CDR2 FQNEAQ. Sequencing used immunoSEQ multiplex PCR; TCRdb keeps in-frame clones, though not all of them. The sample includes 55,000 to 75,000 clones, about four fifths seen only once; the top ten take 15% to 20%. This clonotype was obtained from a man aged 65-85 years who had recovered from COVID-19. The chain links TRBV7-8 to TRBJ1-5, with TRBD1 matching over 8 bases. The sequenced sample was peripheral blood. The CDR3 reads CASSALQGERQPQHF. Here the CDR3 DNA reads TGTGCCAGCAGCGCCTTACAGGGGGAAAGGCAGCCCCAGCATTTT.